The sequence of this T cell receptor beta chain was determined in a study of T cell repertoires in cytomegalovirus infection. This clonotype was counted many times. Its target is not known. TCRdb re-called the reads with MiXCR, one entry per CDR3 protein. This sample has some 300,000 distinct CDR3 sequences, with roughly 15% found just once. Notes on the study in general: HLA-C-restricted CMV-specific TCR beta clonotypes were dominant in the ex vivo response.

Sequencing used PBMCs. This TCR derives from a human donor in good health (CMV status not recorded). Some clones in this sample may be carry-over from other donors' samples.

Here the CDR3 DNA reads TGTGCCAGCAGTCTATTTAAGAATCAGCCCCAGCATTTT. This gives the protein CASSLFKNQPQHF. The V call is TRBV6-1, the J call TRBJ1-5; D remains ambiguous. The CDR3 has 13 amino acids. Germline V gene lookup returns CDR1 MNHNS and CDR2 SASEGT. The V end lost 5 bases, the J end lost 4 bases, and 9 bases lay between the germline ends.